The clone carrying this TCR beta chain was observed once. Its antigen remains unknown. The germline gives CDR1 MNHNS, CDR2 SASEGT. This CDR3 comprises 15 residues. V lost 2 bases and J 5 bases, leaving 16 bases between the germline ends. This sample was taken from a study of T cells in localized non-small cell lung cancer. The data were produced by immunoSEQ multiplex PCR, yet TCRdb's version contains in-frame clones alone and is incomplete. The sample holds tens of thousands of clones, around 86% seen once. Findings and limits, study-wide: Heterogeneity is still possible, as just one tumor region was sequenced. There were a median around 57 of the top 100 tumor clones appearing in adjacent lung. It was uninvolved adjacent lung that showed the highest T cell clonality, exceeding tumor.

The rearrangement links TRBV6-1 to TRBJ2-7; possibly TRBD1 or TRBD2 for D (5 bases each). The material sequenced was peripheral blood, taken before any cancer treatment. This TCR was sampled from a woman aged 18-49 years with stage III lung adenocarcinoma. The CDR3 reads CASSENGGEPHEQYF. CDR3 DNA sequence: TGTGCCAGCAGTGAAAATGGGGGAGAGCCACACGAGCAGTACTTC.